This passage covers 15 T cell receptor beta chains from one sample sequenced in a study of human T cells and chemical hapten exposure. Total RNA came from unfractionated whole blood. MiXCR, applied by TCRdb to the 5' RACE reads, yields one record per CDR3 protein. Among over 95,000 distinct CDR3 sequences listed, 15% to 20% were seen once. These receptors were collected from a human donor in good health.

This clonotype was found a few times. The chain uses TRBV12-3 or TRBV12-4 and TRBJ2-7, with a possible D match to TRBD1 (5 bases). This CDR3 region has 16 residues. Deletions cut 5 bases from V and 0 bases from J, with 17 bases between. CDR3 region: CASSPMAGRSSYEQYF. The CDR3 DNA sequence: TGTGCCAGCAGTCCGATGGCAGGGCGGAGCTCCTACGAGCAGTACTTC.

This clonotype has ten or more counts. The chain recombines TRBV29-1 with TRBJ1-5, with D possibly matching TRBD1 (5 bases). V was pared by 4 bases and J by 2 bases, with 18 bases between. Per the germline V gene, CDR1 is SQVTM and CDR2 is ANQGSEA. The CDR3 covers 16 residues. The CDR3 DNA is TGCAGCGTTGCAGGGTTATCCTCGGGGGGCAATCAGCCCCAGCATTTT. Translation: CSVAGLSSGGNQPQHF.

This chain links TRBV12-3 or TRBV12-4 with TRBJ1-4; D is perhaps TRBD1 (5 bases). The V end was cut by 0 bases, the J end by 7 bases, with 9 bases between. The CDR3 loop spans 14 amino acids. The CDR3 DNA reads TGTGCCAGCAGTTTAGCCAGGGCAGCTGAAAAACTGTTTTTT. Translated, it gives CASSLARAAEKLFF.

The rearrangement joins TRBV20-1 to TRBJ2-3; D remains unclear. Germline V gene sequence: CDR1 DFQATT, CDR2 SNEGSKA (reference sequence). This CDR3 has 16 residues. V was pared by 2 bases and J by 0 bases, with 15 bases between. Written as DNA, the CDR3 is TGCAGTGCTAGAAAAACCGTAACCCGTAGCACAGATACGCAGTATTTT. It encodes CSARKTVTRSTDTQYF.

This clonotype was recorded a few times. This chain links TRBV28 with TRBJ1-1; no definite D call. Trimming stripped 7 bases from V and 4 bases from J, with 13 bases between. CDR3 length: 13 residues. CDR1 is MDHEN, CDR2 SYDVKM, per germline. This CDR3 reads CASTRLSATEAFF. In nucleotides, the CDR3 is TGTGCCAGCACAAGGCTAAGTGCCACTGAAGCTTTCTTT. The entire variable domain, with the rest obtained from reference TRBV28 and TRBJ1-1, is as follows: DVKVTQSSRYLVKRTGEKVFLECVQDMDHENMFWYRQDPGLGLRLIYFSYDVKMKEKGDIPEGYSVSREKKERFSLILESASTNQTSMYLCASTRLSATEAFFGQGTRLTVV.

The rearrangement joins TRBV6-6 to TRBJ1-5, with 8 bases that match TRBD1. CDR3 length: 20 amino acids. Losses at the gene ends were 8 bases for V and 2 bases for J; bases not matched to a gene: 23. Germline CDR1 and CDR2: MNHNY and SVGAGI (reference sequence). The DNA for the CDR3 is TGTGCCAGCGAGTACCATTTCTTACCGGGACAGGTTCGCGGCAATCAGCCCCAGCATTTT. Translation gives CASEYHFLPGQVRGNQPQHF.

V and J are TRBV10-3 and TRBJ2-2, with TRBD1 matching 8 bases. The CDR3 covers 15 residues. Trimming at V came to 5 bases and at J to 4 bases, leaving 6 bases not matched to a gene. Germline CDR1 reads ENHRY; CDR2 reads SYGVKD. CDR3 protein: CAISPRGPGTGELFF. The CDR3 nucleotides are TGTGCCATCAGTCCCAGGGGGCCGGGCACCGGGGAGCTGTTTTTT.

This chain links TRBV14 with TRBJ2-7, with 9 bases identical to TRBD1. Germline V gene lookup returns CDR1 SGHDN and CDR2 FVKESK. The CDR3 is made up of 18 amino acids. V lost 3 bases and J lost 1; bases outside the gene matches: 13. Here the CDR3 DNA reads TGTGCCAGCAGCCACAATTGGATTGCCGGGACAGGGTCCTACGAGCAGTACTTC. It codes for CASSHNWIAGTGSYEQYF.

This clonotype showed up just a few times. This chain connects TRBV25-1 to TRBJ2-3; D uncertain. The germline V and J ends were trimmed by 2 bases and 5 bases, with 14 bases remaining between them. The CDR3 length is 15 residues. Germline V CDR1 and CDR2: MGHDK, SYGVNS. The CDR3 coding sequence is TGTGCCAGCAGTGAAGGCCTTGCGAGCCAAGATACGCAGTATTTT. Residues: CASSEGLASQDTQYF.

The chain carries TRBV5-5 and TRBJ2-5, with TRBD2 matching over 7 bases. CDR1 is SGHKS and CDR2 is YYEKEE in the germline V gene (reference sequence). Germline trimming cut 1 base from V and 5 bases from J; bases unmatched to any gene: 2. The CDR3 totals 13 residues. CDR3 nucleotides: TGTGCCAGCAGCTTGCCCGGGGGGGAGACCCAGTACTTC. Translation gives CASSLPGGETQYF.

J is TRBJ2-1 and V is TRBV20-1; D is possibly TRBD1 or TRBD2 (5 bases each). Between the trimmed V and J ends, which lost 3 bases and 0 bases, there was a span of 21 bases. Germline V gene data show CDR1 as DFQATT and CDR2 as SNEGSKA (reference sequence). The CDR3 consists of 18 residues. CDR3 region: CSASSVVGGVSSYNEQFF. Here the CDR3 DNA reads TGCAGTGCTAGTTCGGTCGTTGGGGGAGTAAGCTCCTACAATGAGCAGTTCTTC.

This clonotype was detected only a few times. The J gene is TRBJ1-1, the V gene TRBV7-9, with 7 nucleotides matching TRBD1. CDR1 and CDR2 (germline): SEHNR, FQNEAQ (reference sequence). The CDR3 length is 13 residues. V gave up 6 bases and J gave up 6 bases; unmatched junction bases: 7. CDR3 amino acids: CASSTGAGAEAFF. CDR3 DNA sequence: TGTGCCAGCAGTACAGGGGCCGGGGCTGAAGCTTTCTTT.

The chain has TRBV2 and TRBJ2-7, with 12 positions matching TRBD1. V was clipped by 6 bases and J by 2 bases; unmatched bases: 8. Germline V gene lookup returns CDR1 SNHLY and CDR2 FYNNEI. The CDR3 has 16 amino acids. Here the CDR3 reads CASRPLRDRGPYEQYF. The CDR3 region has the DNA TGTGCCAGCAGGCCACTCCGGGACAGGGGGCCCTACGAGCAGTACTTC.

This sequence joins TRBV20-1 and TRBJ2-1; 9 bases fit TRBD2. Germline V gene data show CDR1 as DFQATT and CDR2 as SNEGSKA (reference sequence). The V and J ends lost 6 bases and 0 bases, in that order; junction bases with no gene match: 18. The CDR3 is made up of 19 amino acids. In DNA form, the CDR3 reads TGCAGTGCCGAAGGCTGGGCTAGCGGGAAAAGGAGCTCCTACAATGAGCAGTTCTTC. As protein: CSAEGWASGKRSSYNEQFF.

The J gene is TRBJ2-3, the V gene TRBV9; the match to TRBD2 covers 7 bases. The germline V gene encodes CDR1 SGDLS and CDR2 YYNGEE. The CDR3 consists of 12 residues. J gave up 6 bases and V 4 bases, and 2 bases lay outside the gene matches. The DNA of the CDR3 is TGTGCCAGCAGCCGACTAGCTGATACGCAGTATTTT. It is translated as CASSRLADTQYF. The whole variable domain, remainder taken from reference TRBV9 and TRBJ2-3, is DSGVTQTPKHLITATGQRVTLRCSPRSGDLSVYWYQQSLDQGLQFLIQYYNGEERAKGNILERFSAQQFPDLHSELNLSSLELGDSALYFCASSRLADTQYFGPGTRLTVL.